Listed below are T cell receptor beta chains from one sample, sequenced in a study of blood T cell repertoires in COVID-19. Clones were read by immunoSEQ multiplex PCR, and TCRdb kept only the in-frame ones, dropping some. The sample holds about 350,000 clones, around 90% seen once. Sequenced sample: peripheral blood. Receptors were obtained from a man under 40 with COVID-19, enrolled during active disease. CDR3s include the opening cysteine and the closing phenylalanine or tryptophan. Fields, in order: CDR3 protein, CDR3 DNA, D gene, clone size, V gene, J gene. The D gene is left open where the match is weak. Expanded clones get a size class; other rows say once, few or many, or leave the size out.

CASSFSGLAPYEQYF	TGTGCCAGCAGCTTTTCGGGACTAGCGCCTTACGAGCAGTACTTC	TRBD2	.	TRBV7-2	TRBJ2-7
CASSSPSGYWYGYTF	TGTGCCAGCAGTTCCCCCTCAGGGTATTGGTATGGCTACACCTTC	.	.	TRBV28	TRBJ1-2
CASELQGLREQFF	TGTGCCAGCGAACTACAGGGTCTGAGGGAGCAGTTCTTC	.	.	TRBV2	TRBJ2-1
CASSFGRRVGNQPQHF	TGTGCCAGCAGTTTCGGACGGAGGGTAGGCAATCAGCCCCAGCATTTT	.	.	TRBV6-6	TRBJ1-5
CASSYGGAIQETQYF	TGCGCCAGCAGCTATGGCGGGGCGATCCAAGAGACCCAGTACTTC	.	.	TRBV5-1	TRBJ2-5
CASSSPSGRSPTNTEAFF	TGTGCCAGCAGCTCCCCCAGCGGGCGAAGCCCCACGAACACTGAAGCTTTCTTT	.	.	TRBV6-2/TRBV6-3	TRBJ1-1
CASSVGTGTGTEAFF	TGTGCCAGCAGCGTAGGGACAGGAACGGGCACTGAAGCTTTCTTT	TRBD1	.	TRBV7-9	TRBJ1-1
CAWSFAAETQYF	TGTGCCTGGAGTTTTGCAGCGGAGACCCAGTACTTC	.	.	TRBV30	TRBJ2-5
CAASFSGLGQETQYF	TGTGCCGCCAGCTTTTCGGGACTAGGACAAGAGACCCAGTACTTC	TRBD2	.	TRBV6-5	TRBJ2-5
CASSLATSGRPQETQYF	TGTGCCAGCAGTTTGGCGACTAGCGGGAGGCCACAAGAGACCCAGTACTTC	TRBD2	once	TRBV28	TRBJ2-5
CASSHDRGGTEAFF	TGTGCCAGCAGCCACGACCGGGGAGGCACTGAAGCTTTCTTT	.	once	TRBV5-8	TRBJ1-1
CASSADSSYEQYF	TGTGCCAGCAGTGCGGACAGCTCCTACGAGCAGTACTTC	.	once	TRBV5-6	TRBJ2-7
CASSPDRGVVYEQYF	TGTGCCAGCAGCCCCGACAGGGGGGTAGTCTACGAGCAGTACTTC	TRBD1	.	TRBV7-2	TRBJ2-7
CASSSYNEQFF	TGTGCCAGCAGTAGTTACAATGAGCAGTTCTTC	.	.	TRBV5-8	TRBJ2-1
CASRPTGNTEAFF	TGTGCCAGCAGACCGACAGGGAACACTGAAGCTTTCTTT	.	.	TRBV7-8	TRBJ1-1
CASSIGQGPQYF	TGTGCCAGCAGTATCGGACAGGGGCCCCAGTACTTC	TRBD1	few	TRBV27	TRBJ2-7
CAISAQGQGQPQHF	TGTGCCATCAGCGCACAGGGTCAGGGCCAGCCCCAGCATTTT	.	.	TRBV10-3	TRBJ1-5
CASRVPQNTEAFF	TGTGCCAGCAGGGTTCCACAGAACACTGAAGCTTTCTTT	.	.	TRBV6-5	TRBJ1-1
CASLGTSGSADTQYF	TGTGCCAGCCTCGGGACTAGCGGGAGTGCAGATACGCAGTATTTT	TRBD2	.	TRBV25-1	TRBJ2-3
CASSFGQGRQNEQFF	TGTGCCAGCAGTTTCGGACAGGGAAGGCAAAATGAGCAGTTCTTC	TRBD1	.	TRBV27	TRBJ2-1
CASSHPGLAGEDEQFF	TGTGCCAGCAGTCACCCGGGACTAGCGGGAGAGGATGAGCAGTTCTTC	TRBD2	.	TRBV28	TRBJ2-1
CATTPETGRIAEAFF	TGTGCCACCACACCCGAGACAGGGCGGATCGCTGAAGCTTTCTTT	TRBD1	many	TRBV5-4	TRBJ1-1
CASSIMGANTEAFF	TGTGCCAGTAGTATAATGGGGGCGAACACTGAAGCTTTCTTT	.	.	TRBV19	TRBJ1-1
CASSYQWGGPYEQYF	TGTGCCAGCAGCTATCAGTGGGGGGGCCCCTACGAGCAGTACTTC	.	.	TRBV7-2	TRBJ2-7
CASAGQGTNTEAFF	TGTGCCAGCGCGGGACAGGGGACGAACACTGAAGCTTTCTTT	TRBD1	.	TRBV18	TRBJ1-1
CASSLNSDRLSNQPQHF	TGTGCCAGCTCACTAAATTCGGACAGGCTTAGCAATCAGCCCCAGCATTTT	TRBD1	.	TRBV18	TRBJ1-5
CSVGTSLGAGPQHF	TGCAGCGTGGGCACTTCCTTGGGCGCCGGGCCCCAGCATTTT	.	.	TRBV29-1	TRBJ1-5
CASSQDQGVNTEAFF	TGCGCCAGCAGCCAAGATCAGGGGGTGAACACTGAAGCTTTCTTT	TRBD1	.	TRBV4-3	TRBJ1-1
CASTQGRNTEAFF	TGTGCCAGCACCCAGGGAAGGAACACTGAAGCTTTCTTT	.	.	TRBV7-8	TRBJ1-1
CASSLDPVPQYF	TGCGCCAGCAGCCTAGATCCCGTGCCGCAGTATTTT	.	.	TRBV5-1	TRBJ2-3
CATMIRPGTYEQYF	TGTGCCACCATGATCAGGCCAGGGACCTACGAGCAGTACTTC	.	.	TRBV24-1	TRBJ2-7